Sequencing of this T cell receptor beta chain was carried out in a study of T cell repertoires in cytomegalovirus infection. General study points: Within the response measured ex vivo, HLA-C-restricted CMV-specific TCR beta clonotypes were dominant.

Worth noting for this clonotype: Its antigen remains unknown.

CDR1 is MDHEN and CDR2 is SYDVKM in the germline V gene. V shed 6 bases and J shed 6 bases, with 24 bases lying between them. CDR3 length: 17 residues. TCRdb passed the reads through MiXCR, listing each CDR3 protein once. There are approximately 750,000 distinct CDR3 sequences in the sample; roughly 36% occur only once, and about 2.8% lies in the top ten. The TCR was taken from a human donor in good health (CMV status not recorded). Some clones in this sample may be carry-over from other donors' samples. This chain links TRBV28 with TRBJ1-3; maybe TRBD1 (6 bases). The sequenced sample was PBMCs. CDR3 sequence reads: CASRHPWTRGRLNTIYF. The CDR3 coding sequence is TGTGCCAGCAGGCATCCCTGGACAAGGGGGAGGCTAAACACCATATATTTT.